Listed below are T cell receptor beta chains from one sample, sequenced in a study of OX40 agonist ivuxolimab in advanced cancers. Some clones are missing from TCRdb's copy, which holds only in-frame ones; the method was immunoSEQ multiplex PCR. The data contain tens of thousands of clones, around 85% of them singletons. The sample was CD4+ or CD8+ T cells sorted from blood, taken in a trial of the OX40 agonist ivuxolimab. The receptors were sampled from an adult with an advanced solid tumor such as melanoma, head and neck, liver or kidney cancer. CDR3s include the opening cysteine and the closing phenylalanine or tryptophan. Fields, in order: CDR3 protein, J gene, V gene, D gene, CDR3 length. A D gene is named only where the DNA matches it firmly.

CDR3: CASSQRRSVGDVFYEQYF
J: TRBJ2-7
V: TRBV7-2
D: NA
length: 18

CDR3: CASSPSPGQGAPANEKLFF
J: TRBJ1-4
V: TRBV18
D: TRBD1
length: 19

CDR3: CASRQGQGYSYEQYF
J: TRBJ2-7
V: TRBV6-6
D: TRBD1
length: 15

CDR3: CASSFPSGQEETQYF
J: TRBJ2-5
V: TRBV28
D: TRBD1
length: 15

CDR3: CASSGLGDPYEQYF
J: TRBJ2-7
V: TRBV5-8
D: NA
length: 14

CDR3: CASSQAGGPGSYNSPLHF
J: TRBJ1-6
V: TRBV4-3
D: NA
length: 18

CDR3: CASSGLAGTYNEQFF
J: TRBJ2-1
V: TRBV10-2
D: TRBD2
length: 15

CDR3: CASQGPGGPSYEQYF
J: NA
V: TRBV2
D: TRBD2
length: 15

CDR3: CASSPGTGTYEQYF
J: TRBJ2-7
V: TRBV4-1
D: TRBD1
length: 14

CDR3: CASSLKSGGRNSPLHF
J: TRBJ1-6
V: TRBV28
D: TRBD1
length: 16

CDR3: CAWDKENTGELFF
J: TRBJ2-2
V: TRBV30
D: NA
length: 13

CDR3: CASSLAGSSYEQYF
J: TRBJ2-7
V: TRBV11-2
D: NA
length: 14

CDR3: CASSLGTGVRGYTF
J: TRBJ1-2
V: TRBV5-1
D: TRBD1
length: 14

CDR3: CASSFRDGWDNEKLFF
J: TRBJ1-4
V: TRBV5-6
D: NA
length: 16

CDR3: CASLTVQEAQYF
J: TRBJ2-5
V: TRBV6-1
D: NA
length: 12

CDR3: CATSRDQGTYEQYF
J: TRBJ2-7
V: TRBV15
D: NA
length: 14

CDR3: CASTGTLAKNIQYF
J: TRBJ2-4
V: TRBV5-6
D: NA
length: 14

CDR3: CASSFIYTPPGNTEAFF
J: TRBJ1-1
V: TRBV28
D: NA
length: 17

CDR3: CASSLGPYTEAFF
J: TRBJ1-1
V: TRBV7-9
D: NA
length: 13

CDR3: CASSGTLNQPQHF
J: TRBJ1-5
V: TRBV7-9
D: NA
length: 13

CDR3: CAWSDYRPGEQFF
J: TRBJ2-1
V: TRBV30
D: NA
length: 13

CDR3: CASSSYNPSDRGSYEQYF
J: TRBJ2-7
V: TRBV27
D: TRBD1
length: 18

CDR3: CASSQVPGQTYEQYF
J: TRBJ2-7
V: TRBV4-3
D: TRBD1
length: 15

CDR3: CASTLRSSDNEQFF
J: TRBJ2-1
V: TRBV9
D: NA
length: 14

CDR3: CASSALDRVWEQFF
J: TRBJ2-1
V: TRBV9
D: TRBD1
length: 14

CDR3: CASSLSLPTLSTDTQYF
J: TRBJ2-3
V: TRBV27
D: NA
length: 17

CDR3: CASSLGVTPAQHF
J: TRBJ1-5
V: TRBV5-5
D: NA
length: 13

CDR3: CASFPGGGTDTQYF
J: TRBJ2-3
V: TRBV6-5
D: NA
length: 14

CDR3: CATRGPGILYEQYF
J: TRBJ2-7
V: TRBV15
D: NA
length: 14